The 14 T cell receptor beta chains below all came from one sample that was sequenced in a study of T-cell reconstitution after alpha-beta-depleted transplantation in children. A library of TCRbeta sequences, prepared with unique molecular identifiers, was generated. TCRdb analysed the PCR reads with MiXCR anew, one entry per CDR3 protein. The data contain a few hundred thousand distinct CDR3 sequences, roughly 13% of them singletons. This material consisted of PBMCs, mostly from graft donor cells, taken 360 days after TCRalphabeta/CD19-depleted stem cell transplant. All receptors derive from a male patient aged 5 to 17 who had a stem cell transplant for acute myeloid leukemia, so the T cells may come from the graft donor.

The chain employs TRBV20-1 and TRBJ2-1; D is possibly TRBD2 (5 bases). Germline values: CDR1 DFQATT, CDR2 SNEGSKA (reference sequence). V shed 3 bases and J shed 5 bases, with 23 bases lying between them. CDR3 length: 17 amino acids. This chain's CDR3 is CSASMAFPEDLNNEQFF. For the CDR3, the DNA is TGCAGTGCTAGTATGGCTTTTCCGGAGGACCTAAACAATGAGCAGTTCTTC.

The CDR3 DNA is TGTGCCAGCAGGCCGGTGAGCGGGAACCGGCAGTTCTTC. As protein: CASRPVSGNRQFF. This rearrangement joins TRBV6-1 to TRBJ2-1; 7 positions agree with TRBD2. Germline CDR1 is MNHNS and CDR2 is SASEGT. V was pared by 6 bases and J by 12 bases, with 11 bases of the junction left unmatched. The CDR3 runs to 13 residues.

V is TRBV29-1 and J is TRBJ2-3; 10 bases agree with TRBD2. The V gene end was trimmed by 6 bases and the J gene end by 4 bases; junction bases not matched to a gene: 4. Germline loops: CDR1 SQVTM, CDR2 ANQGSEA. This CDR3 comprises 13 residues. The CDR3 sequence: CSVVTSGADTQYF. The CDR3 DNA is TGCAGCGTGGTAACTAGCGGGGCAGATACGCAGTATTTT.

This clonotype was detected a few times. The chain carries TRBV12-3 or TRBV12-4 and TRBJ2-1; 7 nucleotides line up with TRBD2. The junction had 12 bases not matched to a gene; V was cut back by 3 bases and J by 4 bases. The CDR3 covers 17 residues. This chain's CDR3 is CASSFRIIAGEYNEQFF. The CDR3 nucleotides read TGTGCCAGCAGTTTCCGCATAATAGCGGGTGAATACAATGAGCAGTTCTTC.

This clonotype was counted between two and nine times. J is TRBJ2-1 and V is TRBV5-1; D gene ambiguous. Trimming removed 0 bases at V and 8 bases at J, with 9 bases between. There are 13 residues in the CDR3. Germline V gives CDR1 SGHRS, CDR2 YFSETQ. The CDR3 DNA reads TGCGCCAGCAGCTTGGTTGGTTACGATGAGCAGTTCTTC. Protein sequence: CASSLVGYDEQFF.

The CDR3 reads CASRGLTGNEQYF. The CDR3 DNA reads as TGTGCCAGCAGGGGATTGACAGGGAACGAGCAGTACTTC. The V and J genes are TRBV27 and TRBJ2-7; TRBD1 aligns across 7 bases. The CDR3 sequence is 13 residues long. The V gene's germline CDR1 is MNHEY and CDR2 SMNVEV (reference sequence). Germline trimming cut 6 bases from V and 5 bases from J; bases unmatched to any gene: 7.

V and J are TRBV28 and TRBJ2-1; D perhaps matches TRBD2 (5 bases). This CDR3 spans 14 amino acids. Between the trimmed V and J ends, which lost 9 bases and 2 bases, there was a span of 14 bases. Germline V lookup: CDR1 MDHEN, CDR2 SYDVKM. CDR3 in amino acids: CASTQSGTYNEQFF. The CDR3 coding sequence is TGTGCCAGTACACAGTCCGGGACCTACAATGAGCAGTTCTTC.

This clonotype showed up just a few times. V gene TRBV6-5 combines with J gene TRBJ1-1; 9 positions match TRBD1. Germline assignment: CDR1 MNHEY and CDR2 SVGAGI. Losses at the gene ends were 2 bases for V and 11 bases for J; bases not matched to a gene: 15. CDR3 length equals 16 residues. The CDR3 DNA follows: TGTGCCAGCAGTTACACCGGACAGGGGATATTTGGGTATGCTTTCTTT. Translating gives CASSYTGQGIFGYAFF.

V usage is TRBV28 and J usage is TRBJ2-1, with 9 bases aligning to TRBD2. The CDR3 is 15 residues long. The germline V gene encodes CDR1 MDHEN and CDR2 SYDVKM. The V gene end was trimmed by 0 bases and the J gene end by 7 bases; junction bases not matched to a gene: 4. In DNA, the CDR3 is TGTGCCAGCAGTTTATGGGGACTAGCCGTAAATGAGCAGTTCTTC. Its protein product is CASSLWGLAVNEQFF.

The V gene is TRBV29-1, the J gene TRBJ1-2; 9 positions match TRBD1. Germline V gene lookup returns CDR1 SQVTM and CDR2 ANQGSEA. The CDR3 covers 13 residues. The CDR3 protein is CSDSGTGNYGYTF. Here the CDR3 DNA reads TGCAGTGATTCTGGGACAGGGAACTATGGCTACACCTTC.

The chain uses TRBV28 and TRBJ2-7; the match to TRBD1 covers 9 bases. CDR1 is MDHEN and CDR2 is SYDVKM in the germline V gene. This CDR3 region has 13 residues. The V segment lost 6 bases and the J segment 7 bases; nucleotides outside the gene matches: 7. The CDR3 sequence is CASRGTGLREQYF. DNA of the CDR3: TGTGCCAGCAGGGGGACAGGGTTGCGAGAGCAGTACTTC.

The chain links TRBV20-1 to TRBJ2-5; D is possibly TRBD2 (5 bases). CDR1 and CDR2 (germline): DFQATT, SNEGSKA (reference sequence). CDR3 length equals 12 residues. V lost 8 bases and J 1 base, leaving 11 bases between the germline ends. The CDR3 region has the DNA TGCAGTCAGCGGAAAACCCAAGAGACCCAGTACTTC. Translation: CSQRKTQETQYF.

Many counts were recorded for this clonotype. Written as DNA, the CDR3 is TGTGCCAGCAGCTCGCTGGCGAATCAGCCCCAGCATTTT. It encodes CASSSLANQPQHF. The V gene is TRBV12-3 or TRBV12-4, the J gene TRBJ1-5; no clear D gene. The CDR3 length is 13 residues. V was pared by 6 bases and J by 4 bases, with 10 bases between.

This clonotype was counted a few times. V and J are TRBV20-1 and TRBJ1-2; D remains unclear. Trimming stripped 1 base from V and 8 bases from J, with 20 bases between. Germline V gene sequence: CDR1 DFQATT, CDR2 SNEGSKA (reference sequence). This CDR3 spans 15 amino acids. CDR3 coding DNA: TGCAGTGCTAGAGGCGGAGACCGCTCCTTTGTCGGCTACACCTTC. Translating gives CSARGGDRSFVGYTF.